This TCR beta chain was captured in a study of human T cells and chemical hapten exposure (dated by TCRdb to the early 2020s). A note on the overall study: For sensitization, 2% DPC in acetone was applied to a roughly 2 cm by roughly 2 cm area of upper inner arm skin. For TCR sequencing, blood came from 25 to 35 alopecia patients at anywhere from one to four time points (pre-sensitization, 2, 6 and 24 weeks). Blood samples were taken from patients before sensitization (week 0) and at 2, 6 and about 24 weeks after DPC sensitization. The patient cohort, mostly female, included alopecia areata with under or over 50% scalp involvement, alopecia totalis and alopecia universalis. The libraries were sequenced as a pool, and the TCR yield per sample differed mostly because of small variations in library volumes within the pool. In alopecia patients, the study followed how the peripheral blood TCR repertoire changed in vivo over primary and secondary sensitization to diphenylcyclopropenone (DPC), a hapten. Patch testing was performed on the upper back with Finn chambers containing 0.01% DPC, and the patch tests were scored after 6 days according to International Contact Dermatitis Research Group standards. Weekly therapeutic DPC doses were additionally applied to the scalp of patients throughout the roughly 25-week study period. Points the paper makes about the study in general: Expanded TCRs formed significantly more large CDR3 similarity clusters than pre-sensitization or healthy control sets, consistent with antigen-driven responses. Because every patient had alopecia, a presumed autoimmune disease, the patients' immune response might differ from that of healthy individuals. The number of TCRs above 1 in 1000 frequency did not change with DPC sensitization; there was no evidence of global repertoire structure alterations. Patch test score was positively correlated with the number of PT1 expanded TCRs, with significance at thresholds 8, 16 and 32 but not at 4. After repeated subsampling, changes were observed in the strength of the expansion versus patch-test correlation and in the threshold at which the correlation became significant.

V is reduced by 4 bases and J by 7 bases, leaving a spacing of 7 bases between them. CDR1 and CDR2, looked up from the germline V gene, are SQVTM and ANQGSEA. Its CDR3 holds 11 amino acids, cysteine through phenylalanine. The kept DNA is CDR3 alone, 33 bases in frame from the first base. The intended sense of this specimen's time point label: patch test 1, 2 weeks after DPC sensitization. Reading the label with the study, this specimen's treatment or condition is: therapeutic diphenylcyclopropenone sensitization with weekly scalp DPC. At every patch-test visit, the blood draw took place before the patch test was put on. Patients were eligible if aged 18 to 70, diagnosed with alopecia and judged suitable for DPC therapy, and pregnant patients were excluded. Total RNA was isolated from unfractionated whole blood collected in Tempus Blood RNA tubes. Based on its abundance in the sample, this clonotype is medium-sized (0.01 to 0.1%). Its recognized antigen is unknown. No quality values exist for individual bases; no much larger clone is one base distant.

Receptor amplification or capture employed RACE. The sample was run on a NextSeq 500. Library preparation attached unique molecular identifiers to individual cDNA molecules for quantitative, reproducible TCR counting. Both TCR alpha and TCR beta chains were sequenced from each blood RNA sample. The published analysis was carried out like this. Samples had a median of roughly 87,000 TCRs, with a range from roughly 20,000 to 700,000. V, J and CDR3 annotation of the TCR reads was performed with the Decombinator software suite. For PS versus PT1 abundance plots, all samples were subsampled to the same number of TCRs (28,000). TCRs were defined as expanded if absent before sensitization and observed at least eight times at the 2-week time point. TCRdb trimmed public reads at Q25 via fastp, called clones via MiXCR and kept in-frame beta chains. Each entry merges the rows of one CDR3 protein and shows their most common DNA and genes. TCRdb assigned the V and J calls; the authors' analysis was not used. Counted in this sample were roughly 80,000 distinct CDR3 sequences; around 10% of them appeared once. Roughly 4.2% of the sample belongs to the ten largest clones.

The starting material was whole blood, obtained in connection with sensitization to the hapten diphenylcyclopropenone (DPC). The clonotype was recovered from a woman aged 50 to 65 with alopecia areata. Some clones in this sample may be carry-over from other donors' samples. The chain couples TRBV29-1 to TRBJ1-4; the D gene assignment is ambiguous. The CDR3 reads CSVGVVEKLFF. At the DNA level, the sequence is TGCAGCGTTGGGGTGGTTGAAAAACTGTTTTTT.